The 6 T cell receptor beta chains below come from one sample, sequenced in a study of blood T cell repertoires in COVID-19. Clones were read by immunoSEQ multiplex PCR, and TCRdb kept only the in-frame ones, dropping some. The table lists 300,000 to 400,000 clones, 89% of them singletons, with approximately 4.7% in the top ten. The sequencing sample was made of PBMCs or T cells enriched from blood (not recorded which). These receptors originate from a man aged 55 to 70 who had recovered from COVID-19.

The V call is TRBV6-5, the J call TRBJ1-2, with D perhaps TRBD1 (5 bases). V lost 2 bases, J lost 5 bases, and 15 bases lay in between. This CDR3 region has 15 residues. Per germline, CDR1 MNHEY and CDR2 SVGAGI. CDR3 protein: CASSYVTEDLYGYTF. The CDR3 DNA sequence: TGTGCCAGCAGTTACGTGACAGAAGATCTATATGGCTACACCTTC.

This clone was found once. The chain links TRBV7-9 to TRBJ2-1; 7 bases are a match to TRBD2. Looked up from germline, CDR1 is SEHNR and CDR2 is FQNEAQ (reference sequence). V gave up 4 bases and J gave up 6 bases; unmatched junction bases: 6. The CDR3 has 14 residues. The CDR3 region is CASSWLAVPNEQFF. The CDR3 DNA reads TGTGCCAGCAGCTGGCTAGCGGTACCCAATGAGCAGTTCTTC.

The CDR3 nucleotides are TGTGCCAGCAGCGTTGGGATTCAGGGAGGAGGCTACACCTTC. Protein product: CASSVGIQGGGYTF. The chain has TRBV5-4 and TRBJ1-2; perhaps TRBD1 as D (5 bases). The CDR3 length is 14 residues. Trimming removed 4 bases at V and 8 bases at J, with 18 bases between. CDR1 is SGHNT and CDR2 is YYREEE in the germline V gene (reference sequence).

The V gene is TRBV6-5, the J gene TRBJ1-5; 8 nucleotides match TRBD1. Germline V CDR1 and CDR2: MNHEY, SVGAGI. The ends lost 5 bases at V and 4 bases at J; junction bases unmatched: 7. There are 15 residues in the CDR3. As DNA, the CDR3 is TGTGCCAGCAGTAGGGGGGGACAGGAGAATCAGCCCCAGCATTTT. This encodes CASSRGGQENQPQHF.

The V and J genes are TRBV5-1 and TRBJ1-2; TRBD1 might be the D (6 bases). Germline loops: CDR1 SGHRS, CDR2 YFSETQ. Trimming removed 5 bases from V and 4 bases from J, with 15 bases in between. This CDR3 comprises 14 residues. The CDR3 protein is CASSPQGPFYGYTF. The CDR3 bases are TGCGCCAGCAGTCCCCAGGGGCCCTTCTATGGCTACACCTTC.

The CDR3 nucleotides are TGCGCCAGCAGCCCAGGCCCTAGCGGTCAAAGCGACGAGCAGTACTTC. This sequence encodes CASSPGPSGQSDEQYF. J is TRBJ2-7 and V is TRBV4-1, with 7 positions matching TRBD2. Germline trimming cut 4 bases from V and 5 bases from J; bases unmatched to any gene: 14. CDR1 and CDR2 (germline): MGHRA, YSYEKL. The CDR3 is made up of 16 amino acids.